Detailed here is one TCR beta chain. Germline CDR1 and CDR2: SEHNR and FQNEAQ (reference sequence). Trimming took 1 base from V and 4 from J, leaving 16 bases between them. CDR3 length: 16 amino acids. One entry per CDR3 protein results from TCRdb running MiXCR on the RT-PCR reads. The sample holds approximately 220,000 distinct CDR3 sequences, around two fifths seen once. These data come from a study of patients and donors after allogeneic stem cell transplantation. Sequencing was carried out using blood, either unsorted or a sorted T cell fraction (not recorded which). The TCR originated in a human donor who was either an allogeneic HSCT recipient or a stem cell or donor lymphocyte infusion donor (not recorded which). It is not recorded whose cells these are; they may come from a transplant donor. The chain is built from TRBV7-9 and TRBJ1-2, with D perhaps matching TRBD1 (6 bases). This chain's CDR3 is CASSLVWGASGYGYTF. The CDR3 DNA reads TGTGCCAGCAGCTTAGTGTGGGGGGCTTCTGGCTATGGCTACACCTTC.